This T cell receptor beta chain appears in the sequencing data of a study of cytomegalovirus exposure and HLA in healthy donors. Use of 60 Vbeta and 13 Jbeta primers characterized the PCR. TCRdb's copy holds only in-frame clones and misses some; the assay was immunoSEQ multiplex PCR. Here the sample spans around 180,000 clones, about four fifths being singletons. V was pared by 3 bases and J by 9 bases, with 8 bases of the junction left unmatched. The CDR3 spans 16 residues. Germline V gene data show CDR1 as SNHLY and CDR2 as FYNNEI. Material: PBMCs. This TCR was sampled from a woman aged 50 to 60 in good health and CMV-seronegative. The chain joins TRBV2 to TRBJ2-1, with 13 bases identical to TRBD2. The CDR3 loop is CASSELGLAGVTEQFF. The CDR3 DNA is TGTGCCAGCAGTGAGTTAGGACTAGCGGGAGTAACTGAGCAGTTCTTC.